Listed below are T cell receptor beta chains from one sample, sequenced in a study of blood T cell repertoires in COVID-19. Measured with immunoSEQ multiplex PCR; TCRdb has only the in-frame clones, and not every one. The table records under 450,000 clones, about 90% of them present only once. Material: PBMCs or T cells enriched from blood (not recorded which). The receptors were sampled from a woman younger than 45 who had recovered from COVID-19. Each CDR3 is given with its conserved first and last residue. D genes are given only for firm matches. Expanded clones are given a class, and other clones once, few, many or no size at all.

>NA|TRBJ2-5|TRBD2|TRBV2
CASTDPSGGVSETQYF
TGTGCCAGCACCGATCCTAGCGGGGGGGTGTCAGAGACCCAGTACTTC
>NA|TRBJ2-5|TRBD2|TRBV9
CASSAGGVPQETQYF
TGTGCCAGCAGCGCCGGGGGGGTACCACAAGAGACCCAGTACTTC
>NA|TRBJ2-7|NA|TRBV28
CASRVPGYEQYF
TGTGCCAGCAGGGTCCCGGGCTACGAGCAGTACTTC
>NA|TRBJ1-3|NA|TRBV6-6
CASCLGGDSGNTIYF
TGTGCCAGCTGTTTGGGCGGGGACTCTGGAAACACCATATATTTT
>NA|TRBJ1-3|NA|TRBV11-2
CASSSSGQTIGNTIYF
TGTGCCAGCAGCTCATCAGGACAGACCATTGGAAACACCATATATTTT
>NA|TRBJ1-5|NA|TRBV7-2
CASSSILGARQPQHF
TGTGCCAGCAGCTCGATTTTGGGTGCGAGGCAGCCCCAGCATTTT
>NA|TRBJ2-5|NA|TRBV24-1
CATSDPGSRAQYF
TGTGCCACCAGTGACCCCGGGAGTAGGGCCCAGTACTTC
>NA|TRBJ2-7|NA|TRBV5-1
CASSLTQRPYEQYF
TGCGCCAGCAGCTTGACCCAGCGGCCCTACGAGCAGTACTTC
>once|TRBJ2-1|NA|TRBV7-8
CASSFESSYNEQFF
TGTGCCAGCAGCTTCGAGAGCTCCTACAATGAGCAGTTCTTC
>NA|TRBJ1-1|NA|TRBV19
CASSSQIMVPTEAFF
TGTGCCAGTAGTTCACAAATTATGGTCCCCACTGAAGCTTTCTTT
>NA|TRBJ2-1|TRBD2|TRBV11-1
CASSAGTSEVDEQFF
TGTGCCAGCAGCGCCGGGACTAGTGAGGTCGATGAGCAGTTCTTC
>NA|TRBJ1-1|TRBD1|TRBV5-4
CASSSPKTGGTEAFF
TGTGCCAGCAGCTCACCAAAAACAGGGGGCACTGAAGCTTTCTTT
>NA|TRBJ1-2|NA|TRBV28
CATENYGYTF
TGTGCCACCGAGAACTATGGCTACACCTTC
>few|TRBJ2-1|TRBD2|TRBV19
CASSGLPSSGGHNEQFF
TGTGCCAGTAGTGGCCTCCCTTCCAGCGGGGGCCACAATGAGCAGTTCTTC
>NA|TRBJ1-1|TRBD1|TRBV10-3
CAIKQGAMNTEAFF
TGTGCCATCAAACAGGGGGCGATGAACACTGAAGCTTTCTTT
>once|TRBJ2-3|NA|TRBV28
CASSPPYGDTQYF
TGTGCCAGCAGTCCCCCATACGGTGATACGCAGTATTTT
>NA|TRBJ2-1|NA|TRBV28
CASSLRGPSYNEQFF
TGTGCCAGCAGTTTACGCGGTCCCTCCTACAATGAGCAGTTCTTC
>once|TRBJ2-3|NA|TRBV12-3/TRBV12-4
CASSNRQTDTQYF
TGTGCCAGCAGTAACCGACAGACAGATACGCAGTATTTT
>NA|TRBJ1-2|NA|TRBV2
CASSEDSRPSGYTF
TGTGCCAGCAGCGAGGACAGCCGCCCCAGTGGCTACACCTTC
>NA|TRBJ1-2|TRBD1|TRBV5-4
CASSTPLGQGLNYGYTF
TGTGCCAGCAGCACCCCCTTAGGACAGGGCCTCAACTATGGCTACACCTTC
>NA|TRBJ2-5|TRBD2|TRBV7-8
CASSPGTSVETQYF
TGTGCCAGCAGCCCAGGGACTAGCGTAGAGACCCAGTACTTC
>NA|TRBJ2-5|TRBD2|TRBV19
CASSIGTSAGETQYF
TGTGCCAGTAGTATAGGGACTAGCGCGGGGGAGACCCAGTACTTC
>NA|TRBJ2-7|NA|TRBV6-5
CASTWSSYEQYF
TGTGCCAGCACTTGGAGCTCCTACGAGCAGTACTTC
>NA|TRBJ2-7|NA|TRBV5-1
CASSLDTRSYEQYF
TGCGCCAGCAGCTTGGACACCCGCTCCTACGAGCAGTACTTC
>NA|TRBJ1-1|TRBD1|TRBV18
CASSPGQDEAFF
TGTGCCAGCTCACCGGGACAGGACGAAGCTTTCTTT
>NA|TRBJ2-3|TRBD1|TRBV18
CASSLFNPGQSTDTQYF
TGTGCCAGCTCACTCTTCAACCCGGGACAGAGCACAGATACGCAGTATTTT
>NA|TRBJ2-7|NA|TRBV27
CASSLLYEQYF
TGTGCCAGCAGTCTCCTCTACGAGCAGTACTTC
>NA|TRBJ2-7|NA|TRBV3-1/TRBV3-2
CASSQVNEQYF
TGTGCCAGCAGCCAAGTTAACGAGCAGTACTTC
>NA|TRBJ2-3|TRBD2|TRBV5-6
CASSLAAGAPTDTQYF
TGTGCCAGCAGCTTGGCAGCGGGAGCCCCCACAGATACGCAGTATTTT
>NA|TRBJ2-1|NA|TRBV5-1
CASSLNRVGNEQFF
TGCGCCAGCAGCCTTAACAGGGTGGGCAATGAGCAGTTCTTC
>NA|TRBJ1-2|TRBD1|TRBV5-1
CASSLQGTGPNYGYTF
TGCGCCAGCAGCTTACAGGGGACAGGGCCCAACTATGGCTACACCTTC
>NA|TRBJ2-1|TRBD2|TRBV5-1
CASIGGSYNEQFF
TGCGCCAGCATCGGCGGGAGTTACAATGAGCAGTTCTTC
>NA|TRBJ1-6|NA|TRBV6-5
CASSYPQAGINSPLHF
TGTGCCAGCAGTTACCCACAAGCAGGGATTAATTCACCCCTCCACTTT
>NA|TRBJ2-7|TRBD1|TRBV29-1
CSVYGQAASYEQYF
TGCAGCGTTTACGGACAGGCAGCCTCCTACGAGCAGTACTTC